The table lists the clone carrying this T cell receptor beta chain with many counts. Its antigen is still unknown. What was amplified from RNA transcripts were TCR beta CDR3 regions. TCR CDR3 underwent first-round RT-PCR with the HTBI primer set. Each CDR3 protein gets one entry after TCRdb re-called the multiplex PCR reads with MiXCR. The table includes about 420,000 distinct CDR3 sequences, about 15% detected once. The data were obtained in a study of T cells in Graves' hyperthyroidism and ophthalmopathy. Per the germline V gene, CDR1 is SNHLY and CDR2 is FYNNEI. The V end lost 7 bases, the J end lost 6 bases, and 10 bases lay between the germline ends. The CDR3 spans 12 residues. General study findings and limits: Model-based prediction identified ophthalmopathy a median 6.5 months prior to its onset.

This rearrangement joins TRBV2 to TRBJ2-1; the D is unclear. The specimen sequenced was blood. The clonotype was recovered from a woman in her late teens or twenties with Graves' hyperthyroidism. In DNA, the CDR3 is TGTGCCAGCATATTTGCCCCCAATGAGCAGTTCTTC. It yields the protein CASIFAPNEQFF.